This TCR beta chain derives from a study of beta chain features in type 1 diabetes. General study points: No resolution was reached here on whether HLA type influences TCRB rearrangement. The study found moderately but significantly shorter TCRB CDR3s in all four CD4+ subsets of Type 1 diabetes patients. Insertions were fewer and deletions more numerous at VDJ junctions in type 1 diabetes patients.

All of the isolated RNA was reverse transcribed, so expressed TCRB transcripts were sequenced. Method: immunoSEQ multiplex PCR; TCRdb's copy keeps in-frame clones and lacks some. The table shows 250,000 or so clones, with over 20% occurring only once. The CDR3 runs 11 residues. Trimming shortened V by 3 bases and J by 8 bases, and 8 bases separated the two germline ends. Germline loops: CDR1 DFQATT, CDR2 SNEGSKA (reference sequence). Staining for CD45RO/CCR7/CD25/CD127/CD95/CD27 allowed sorting of CD4+ naive, central memory, regulatory and stem cell-like memory cells. As to this clone: Its antigen is not known.

The sequence was collected from a middle-aged woman with type 1 diabetes. The source material was naive CD4+ T cells from blood. This chain connects TRBV20-1 to TRBJ2-1, with TRBD2 as a possible D gene (5 bases). The CDR3, as DNA: TGCAGTGCTAGTCCCGGGGATGAGCAGTTCTTC. Amino acids: CSASPGDEQFF.